These 16 T cell receptor beta chains were sequenced from one sample in a study of T cell responses to AZD1222 COVID-19 vaccine. Assay used: immunoSEQ multiplex PCR; TCRdb lists only in-frame clones, some missing. The table has 150,000 to 200,000 clones, about 89% seen once; the top ten hold 3% to 4%. The sample was peripheral blood, taken 28 days after the second AZD1222 dose. These TCRs come from an adult who received the AZD1222 COVID-19 vaccine.

The chain uses TRBV5-6 and TRBJ2-6; possible D gene TRBD2, 6 bases. Germline loops: CDR1 SGHDT, CDR2 YYEEEE. There are 15 residues in the CDR3. The V end lost 0 bases, the J end lost 4 bases, and 8 bases lay between the germline ends. This CDR3 reads CASSLEGLGANVLTF. DNA for the CDR3: TGTGCCAGCAGCTTGGAGGGACTGGGGGCCAACGTCCTGACTTTC.

The rearrangement joins TRBV9 to TRBJ2-1; 8 positions match TRBD1. CDR3 length equals 15 residues. In germline, CDR1 is SGDLS, CDR2 YYNGEE. After removal of 0 bases from V and 4 bases from J, the junction contained 3 bases not matched to a gene. The CDR3 DNA reads as TGTGCCAGCAGCGTAGTGGGACAGGAGTACAATGAGCAGTTCTTC. Protein sequence: CASSVVGQEYNEQFF.

The chain carries TRBV19 and TRBJ2-3; 7 bases are a match to TRBD1. This CDR3 region has 12 residues. Germline loops: CDR1 LNHDA, CDR2 SQIVND (reference sequence). The V and J ends lost 10 bases and 7 bases, in that order; junction bases with no gene match: 8. CDR3 amino acids: CATSTGPNTQYF. For the CDR3, the DNA is TGTGCCACCTCGACAGGGCCAAATACGCAGTATTTT.

This sequence joins TRBV5-1 and TRBJ2-7; no clear D. The CDR3 consists of 11 residues. CDR1 and CDR2 from the germline V gene are SGHRS and YFSETQ. Trimming shortened V by 4 bases and J by 0 bases, and 2 bases separated the two germline ends. The DNA of the CDR3 is TGCGCCAGCAGCGACTCCTACGAGCAGTACTTC. Its protein is CASSDSYEQYF. The entire variable domain, with the rest obtained from reference TRBV5-1 and TRBJ2-7, is as follows: KAGVTQTPRYLIKTRGQQVTLSCSPISGHRSVSWYQQTPGQGLQFLFEYFSETQRNKGNFPGRFSGRQFSNSRSEMNVSTLELGDSALYLCASSDSYEQYFGPGTRLTVT.

The rearrangement uses TRBV11-3 and TRBJ2-1; 11 bases line up with TRBD2. The CDR3 is made up of 18 amino acids. From germline, CDR1 is SGHNT and CDR2 YENEEA. V lost 1 base, J lost 2 bases, and 7 bases stayed unmatched. In DNA, the CDR3 is TGTGCCAGCAGCTTAGGTTTAGCGGGAGGGGGTCCCTACAATGAGCAGTTCTTC. Translated: CASSLGLAGGGPYNEQFF.

J is TRBJ2-1 and V is TRBV7-2; possibly TRBD1 or TRBD2 for D (7 bases each). This CDR3 comprises 15 residues. The germline V gene has CDR1 SGHTA and CDR2 FQGNSA. V gave up 3 bases and J gave up 6 bases, with 15 bases separating them. This chain's CDR3 is CASSLGRAGGNEQFF. CDR3 DNA: TGTGCCAGCAGCTTGGGGAGGGCAGGGGGCAATGAGCAGTTCTTC. The complete variable domain, with remaining parts taken from reference TRBV7-2 and TRBJ2-1, reads GAGVSQSPSNKVTEKGKDVELRCDPISGHTALYWYRQSLGQGLEFLIYFQGNSAPDKSGLPSDRFSAERTGGSVSTLTIQRTQQEDSAVYLCASSLGRAGGNEQFFGPGTRLTVL.

The chain is built from TRBV4-1 and TRBJ2-7, with TRBD1 matching over 7 bases. CDR3 length equals 16 residues. Germline V CDR1 and CDR2: MGHRA, YSYEKL. V trimming: 0 bases; J trimming: 3 bases; junction bases outside the gene matches: 8. This chain's CDR3 is CASSQDQGTAYYEQYF. The CDR3 DNA reads TGCGCCAGCAGCCAAGATCAGGGGACAGCGTACTACGAGCAGTACTTC.

The chain couples TRBV2 to TRBJ2-7; 7 positions agree with TRBD2. Germline CDR1 reads SNHLY; CDR2 reads FYNNEI. The V segment lost 1 base and the J segment 12 bases; nucleotides outside the gene matches: 9. This CDR3 spans 13 amino acids. The CDR3 DNA reads TGTGCCAGCAGTGAAGGGTCGGGAGGTGGTTGGTACTTC. Its protein product is CASSEGSGGGWYF. Together with reference TRBV2 and TRBJ2-7, the CDR3 gives the full variable domain: EPEVTQTPSHQVTQMGQEVILRCVPISNHLYFYWYRQILGQKVEFLVSFYNNEISEKSEIFDDQFSVERPDGSNFTLKIRSTKLEDSAMYFCASSEGSGGGWYFGPGTRLTVT.

CDR3 DNA sequence: TGTGCCAGCAGGGGACTAGCGAACTACGAGCAGTACTTC. This sequence encodes CASRGLANYEQYF. V is TRBV11-3 and J is TRBJ2-7; 10 bases are a match to TRBD2. This CDR3 is 13 amino acids long. Germline lookup yields CDR1 SGHNT and CDR2 YENEEA. The V gene end was trimmed by 6 bases and the J gene end by 3 bases; junction bases not matched to a gene: 2. The full variable domain, rest sourced from reference TRBV11-3 and TRBJ2-7, is EAGVVQSPRYKIIEKKQPVAFWCNPISGHNTLYWYLQNLGQGPELLIRYENEEAVDDSQLPKDRFSAERLKGVDSTLKIQPAELGDSAVYLCASRGLANYEQYFGPGTRLTVT.

The sample holds many counts of this clone. V usage is TRBV29-1 and J usage is TRBJ2-7; 9 bases align to TRBD1. J was trimmed by 6 bases and V by 5 bases; bases with no gene match: 11. Per germline, CDR1 SQVTM and CDR2 ANQGSEA. This CDR3 has 14 amino acids. The chain's CDR3 is CSVSGGTGTFEQYF. The CDR3 DNA reads TGCAGCGTTAGCGGCGGGACAGGGACTTTCGAGCAGTACTTC.

This clone was observed once. The chain joins TRBV18 to TRBJ2-7; D remains unclear. CDR1 KGHSH and CDR2 LQKENI come from the germline V gene. V dropped 3 bases and J dropped 0 bases, with 15 bases sitting between them. The CDR3 loop spans 16 amino acids. The DNA for the CDR3 is TGTGCCAGCTCACCTCTGACAAGTGTCGGCTCCTACGAGCAGTACTTC. It encodes CASSPLTSVGSYEQYF.

V is TRBV28 and J is TRBJ1-4, with D unclear. The CDR3 sequence is 14 residues long. Germline CDR1 reads MDHEN; CDR2 reads SYDVKM. V lost 3 bases, J lost 8 bases, and 13 bases lay in between. The DNA for the CDR3 is TGTGCCAGCAGTTTGAGCCGAGTCCAGGAAAAACTGTTTTTT. This gives the protein CASSLSRVQEKLFF.

To note about this clone: Other DNA variants within this sample encode the same CDR3. The gene calls are TRBV30 and TRBJ1-5, with TRBD1 as a possible D gene (5 bases). V lost 5 bases to trimming and J lost 4 bases, with 15 bases between them. There are 14 residues in the CDR3. Germline values: CDR1 GTSNPN, CDR2 SVGIG (reference sequence). The CDR3 DNA reads TGTGCCTGGGGCACGGGGAAGGGGAATCAGCCCCAGCATTTT. Protein: CAWGTGKGNQPQHF.

The chain carries TRBV7-2 and TRBJ1-6; D call uncertain. The CDR3 covers 15 residues. The V end was cut by 1 base, the J end by 10 bases, with 14 bases between. The germline V gene encodes CDR1 SGHTA and CDR2 FQGNSA. The DNA of the CDR3 is TGTGCCAGCAGCTTAGAGCGGTCCCTCGGGTCACCCCTCCACTTT. Protein product: CASSLERSLGSPLHF.

This clone occurred once. The V and J genes are TRBV11-2 and TRBJ2-1, with D possibly TRBD2 on 5 matching bases. V lost 0 bases, J lost 13 bases, and 13 bases lay in between. Germline V CDR1 and CDR2: SGHAT, FQNNGV. CDR3 size: 13 residues. CDR3 in DNA: TGTGCCAGCAGCTTAGATGGTCTAGCTCATCAGTTCTTC. Residues: CASSLDGLAHQFF.

This chain connects TRBV29-1 to TRBJ1-1; maybe TRBD1 (5 bases). This CDR3 contains 13 residues. Germline V lookup: CDR1 SQVTM, CDR2 ANQGSEA. V shed 4 bases and J shed 0 bases, with 9 bases lying between them. As DNA, the CDR3 is TGCAGCGTTGGGCCAGGGATGAACACTGAAGCTTTCTTT. The encoded protein is CSVGPGMNTEAFF. Looking up the rest from reference TRBV29-1 and TRBJ1-1 gives the full variable domain: SAVISQKPSRDICQRGTSLTIQCQVDSQVTMMFWYRQQPGQSLTLIATANQGSEATYESGFVIDKFPISRPNLTFSTLTVSNMSPEDSSIYLCSVGPGMNTEAFFGQGTRLTVV.